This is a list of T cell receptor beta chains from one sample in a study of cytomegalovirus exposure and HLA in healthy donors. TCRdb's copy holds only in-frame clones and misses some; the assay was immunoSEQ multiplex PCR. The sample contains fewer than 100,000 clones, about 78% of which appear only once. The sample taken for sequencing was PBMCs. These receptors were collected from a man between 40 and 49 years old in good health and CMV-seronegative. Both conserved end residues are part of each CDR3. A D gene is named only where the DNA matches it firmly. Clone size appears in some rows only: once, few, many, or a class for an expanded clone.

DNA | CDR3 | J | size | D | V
TGCAGCGTTGAGAGCTGGGAGACCCAGTACTTC | CSVESWETQYF | TRBJ2-5 | NA | NA | TRBV29-1
TGTGCCAGCAGCTTAGCCGGTATCGAAAAACTGTTTTTT | CASSLAGIEKLFF | TRBJ1-4 | NA | NA | TRBV11-2
TGCGCCAGCAGCGCCGGGGGGGGTTCACCCCTCCACTTT | CASSAGGGSPLHF | TRBJ1-6 | once | NA | TRBV5-1
TGCGCCAGCAGCTTGATGGGGGGAGGATATACTGAAGCTTTCTTT | CASSLMGGGYTEAFF | TRBJ1-1 | NA | NA | TRBV5-1
TGTGCCAGCAGCTTAGATGCGGGGATGTCGGCTGAAGCTTTCTTT | CASSLDAGMSAEAFF | TRBJ1-1 | NA | NA | TRBV7-9
TGTGCCAGCAGCTCAGCGGTGGGCGGGGGGGCAGATACGCAGTATTTT | CASSSAVGGGADTQYF | TRBJ2-3 | NA | TRBD2 | TRBV7-2
TGTGCCAGCAGTCCCTGGCGGGGGGACTACGAGCAGTACTTC | CASSPWRGDYEQYF | TRBJ2-7 | NA | TRBD2 | TRBV7-8
TGCGCCAGCAGCTTGGCCACAACTAATGAAAAACTGTTTTTT | CASSLATTNEKLFF | TRBJ1-4 | NA | NA | TRBV5-1
TGCAGCGTTGACAGGGGGCGTCAAACTGAAGCTTTCTTT | CSVDRGRQTEAFF | TRBJ1-1 | few | TRBD1 | TRBV29-1
TGTGCCAGCAGGGGGACAGGGCTGAATCAGCCCCAGCATTTT | CASRGTGLNQPQHF | TRBJ1-5 | NA | TRBD1 | TRBV6-1
TGTGCCAGCAGCTTGGGGGCCACCGGGGAGCTGTTTTTT | CASSLGATGELFF | TRBJ2-2 | NA | NA | TRBV5-4
TGTGCCAGCAGCTACGGACTCACCCCCTACGAGCAGTACTTC | CASSYGLTPYEQYF | TRBJ2-7 | NA | NA | TRBV7-3
TGCAGCGTCAAGGATAGCTCAACCTACGAGCAGTACTTC | CSVKDSSTYEQYF | TRBJ2-7 | NA | NA | TRBV29-1
TGTGCCAGCAGCGGAACAGGGTTTTCGGAGACCCAGTACTTC | CASSGTGFSETQYF | TRBJ2-5 | NA | NA | TRBV11-2
TGTGCCTGGTCCGGGACAGCCACCGAGCAGTTCTTC | CAWSGTATEQFF | TRBJ2-1 | NA | TRBD1 | TRBV30
TGTGCCAGCAGCCAAGAATCCGTTAGTTCACCCCTCCACTTT | CASSQESVSSPLHF | TRBJ1-6 | NA | NA | TRBV14
TGTGCCAGCAGACGAGCCGGGACTGGGCTGTACGAGCAGTACTTC | CASRRAGTGLYEQYF | TRBJ2-7 | NA | NA | TRBV5-4
TGCGCCAGCAGCTTGCGCGGGGTTACGCAGTATTTT | CASSLRGVTQYF | TRBJ2-3 | NA | NA | TRBV5-1
TGTGCCAGCAGGGACGACCGGGACAGGGGTCAGCCCCAGCATTTT | CASRDDRDRGQPQHF | TRBJ1-5 | NA | TRBD1 | TRBV28
TGCAGCGGGATACAGGGGGGCACCGGGGAGCTGTTTTTT | CSGIQGGTGELFF | TRBJ2-2 | few | TRBD1 | TRBV29-1
TGCAGCGTCTTTGGGACAGATTCTGGAAACACCATATATTTT | CSVFGTDSGNTIYF | TRBJ1-3 | once | TRBD1 | TRBV29-1
TGCAGCGTTGTCCTGGCCACCTCCTCCTACGAGCAGTACTTC | CSVVLATSSYEQYF | TRBJ2-7 | NA | NA | TRBV29-1
TGTGCCAGCAGCAGGGTCCCCTACGAGCAGTACTTC | CASSRVPYEQYF | TRBJ2-7 | few | NA | TRBV2
TGTGCCAGCAGGTCAGGGTCGGCTGGCTACACCTTC | CASRSGSAGYTF | TRBJ1-2 | NA | NA | TRBV28
TGTGCCAGCAGCTTTGACAGGGGCAATGAGCAGTTCTTC | CASSFDRGNEQFF | TRBJ2-1 | NA | TRBD1 | TRBV11-3
TGCGCCAGCAGCTTGTTGAGCGGGAACTACGAGCAGTACTTC | CASSLLSGNYEQYF | TRBJ2-7 | NA | TRBD2 | TRBV5-1
TGTGCCAGCTCACCGGGGACAGGGGGCGCAGATACGCAGTATTTT | CASSPGTGGADTQYF | TRBJ2-3 | NA | TRBD1 | TRBV18
TGTGCCAGCAGCTCCGGGACAGGGGTCGCAACTAATGAAAAACTGTTTTTT | CASSSGTGVATNEKLFF | TRBJ1-4 | once | TRBD1 | TRBV5-4
TGTGCCAGCAGCCCCTCGAGGGACGGGGAGCTGTTTTTT | CASSPSRDGELFF | TRBJ2-2 | NA | NA | TRBV11-2
TGCGCCAGCAGTTTCCTGCGGAGGGGAGATACGCAGTATTTT | CASSFLRRGDTQYF | TRBJ2-3 | NA | NA | TRBV27
TGTGCCAGCAGCCAAGTACTAGCGGCGGAGCAGTTCTTC | CASSQVLAAEQFF | TRBJ2-1 | NA | TRBD2 | TRBV7-3
TGTGCCAGCAGTGCATCACAGGAGTACTCTGGGGCCAACGTCCTGACTTTC | CASSASQEYSGANVLTF | TRBJ2-6 | NA | NA | TRBV6-4
TGCGCCAGCAGCCTCACAGGGGTGGAGACCCAGTACTTC | CASSLTGVETQYF | TRBJ2-5 | few | TRBD1 | TRBV4-1
TGTGCCATCAGCCGAGGACAGGGGGCGGACAATGAGCAGTTCTTC | CAISRGQGADNEQFF | TRBJ2-1 | NA | TRBD1 | TRBV10-3
TGCAGCGTTGAGGTCCGGGGATATTTGACTGAAGCTTTCTTT | CSVEVRGYLTEAFF | TRBJ1-1 | NA | NA | TRBV29-1
TGTGCCTGGAGTGTCGGAACAGGGGTAGGGAACACCATATATTTT | CAWSVGTGVGNTIYF | TRBJ1-3 | NA | TRBD1 | TRBV30
TGTGCCAGTAGTAGGTTAGCGGGTAACACCGGGGAGCTGTTTTTT | CASSRLAGNTGELFF | TRBJ2-2 | once | TRBD2 | TRBV19
TGTGCCAGCAGTCCAGTCCAGGGATTTATGCATGGCTACACCTTC | CASSPVQGFMHGYTF | TRBJ1-2 | NA | NA | TRBV6-5
TGTGCCAGCAGCTTGGGCCTAGCGGGGGGCCCACAAGAGACCCAGTACTTC | CASSLGLAGGPQETQYF | TRBJ2-5 | NA | TRBD2 | TRBV5-6
TGTGCCAGCAGTGAATATTGGTCGGCAGGGGGCTCCTACGAGCAGTACTTC | CASSEYWSAGGSYEQYF | TRBJ2-7 | NA | TRBD1 | TRBV6-1
TGTGCCAGCAGGGACTCGGCTACAGATACGCAGTATTTT | CASRDSATDTQYF | TRBJ2-3 | NA | NA | TRBV7-7
TGTGCCAGCAGCTTAGAGGGCGGGTCTAGCGGGAGCCCCTACGAGCAGTACTTC | CASSLEGGSSGSPYEQYF | TRBJ2-7 | NA | TRBD2 | TRBV7-8
TGTGCCAGCCTAGGGGGCACTGAAGCTTTCTTT | CASLGGTEAFF | TRBJ1-1 | NA | NA | TRBV6-5
TGTGCCAGCAGCTTAAATATACGAGGGGAGCAGTACTTC | CASSLNIRGEQYF | TRBJ2-7 | few | NA | TRBV11-2
TGTGCCAGTCGGAGAGTTGATGAGCAGTTCTTC | CASRRVDEQFF | TRBJ2-1 | NA | NA | TRBV27
TGTGCCAGATCAGACAGGGGGCGGAAGAACACTGAAGCTTTCTTT | CARSDRGRKNTEAFF | TRBJ1-1 | NA | TRBD1 | TRBV30
TGCGCCAGCAGCTTGAGGCGCGGGACTAGCGGGACACCTAGCACAGATACGCAGTATTTT | CASSLRRGTSGTPSTDTQYF | TRBJ2-3 | NA | TRBD2 | TRBV5-1
TGCGCCAGCAGCTTGAATAGGAACACTGAAGCTTTCTTT | CASSLNRNTEAFF | TRBJ1-1 | few | NA | TRBV5-1